This record covers a single TCR beta chain. Per the germline V gene, CDR1 is SGHRS and CDR2 is YFSETQ. This CDR3 has 17 amino acids. V was trimmed by 0 bases and J by 7 bases, leaving 19 bases between them. The data are from a study of a mutant IDH1 vaccine in newly diagnosed glioma. Looking at the study overall: Treatment recipients were about 60% male and around 40% female, and their mean age was roughly 40 years. Before enrollment, patients got radiotherapy alone, temozolomide alone, or mostly the combination.

TCRdb keeps only in-frame clones here, not all; method: immunoSEQ multiplex PCR. Among about 51,000 clones listed, roughly 80% were seen once. The time point here: baseline, week 1 (first vaccination visit). The treatment denotes: pre-vaccination baseline after standard-of-care therapy. New WHO grade 3 or 4 IDH1-mutant, ATRX-lost astrocytomas were present in all donors. The material was PBMCs, obtained from a glioma patient treated with radiotherapy, temozolomide or both. This sequence joins TRBV5-1 and TRBJ1-4, with a tentative D call TRBD1 (5 bases). The TCR sequence derives from a woman aged 40 to 55 with glioma. CDR3 region: CASSLGTGLGGGEKLFF. The CDR3 nucleotides read TGCGCCAGCAGCTTGGGTACGGGGCTCGGCGGTGGTGAAAAACTGTTTTTT.